These 23 T cell receptor beta chains originate from one sample sequenced in a study of T cells in localized non-small cell lung cancer. Libraries were prepared by immunoSEQ multiplex PCR; TCRdb keeps only in-frame clonotypes and omits some of them. This sample has about 40,000 clones, with around 81% found just once. Sequenced here: peripheral blood mononuclear cells, sampled before any cancer treatment. The receptors stem from a male donor older than 55 with stage II lung adenocarcinoma.

The chain links TRBV7-2 to TRBJ2-5; 7 bases are shared with TRBD1. V lost 8 bases, J lost 5 bases, and 14 bases stayed unmatched. Germline-derived CDR1 and CDR2 are SGHTA and FQGNSA. The CDR3 spans 15 residues. DNA of the CDR3: TGTGCCAGCGGTGGACAGGCCTCCTACGGGGAGACCCAGTACTTC. Translated: CASGGQASYGETQYF.

In this sample, this clone turned up a few times. The V gene is TRBV7-2, the J gene TRBJ2-2; 9 nucleotides align to TRBD2. Germline values: CDR1 SGHTA, CDR2 FQGNSA. The ends lost 3 bases at V and 4 bases at J; junction bases unmatched: 6. This CDR3 contains 16 residues. This CDR3 reads CASSLTSGSGTGELFF. As DNA, the CDR3 is TGTGCCAGCAGCTTGACTAGCGGTTCAGGCACCGGGGAGCTGTTTTTT.

The genes are TRBV5-4 and TRBJ2-3; TRBD2 matches at 15 bases. With V trimmed by 4 bases and J by 6 bases, 6 bases remained unmatched. Germline V gene sequence: CDR1 SGHNT, CDR2 YYREEE (reference sequence). The length of the CDR3 is 16 residues. Here the CDR3 reads CASSAWTSGRGDTQYF. The CDR3 nucleotides are TGTGCCAGCAGCGCCTGGACTAGCGGGAGGGGGGATACGCAGTATTTT.

The V gene is TRBV5-5, the J gene TRBJ2-3; D uncertain. This CDR3 has 12 residues. The V end was cut by 2 bases, the J end by 0 bases, with 1 base between. The germline CDR1 and CDR2 sequences are SGHKS and YYEKEE (reference sequence). The CDR3 coding sequence is TGTGCCAGCAGCTTTAGCACAGATACGCAGTATTTT. It is translated as CASSFSTDTQYF.

This clone was observed a single time. The chain joins TRBV5-1 to TRBJ1-2; possible D gene TRBD1, 5 bases. Germline loops: CDR1 SGHRS, CDR2 YFSETQ. V dropped 3 bases and J dropped 2 bases, with 11 bases sitting between them. The CDR3 contains 14 residues. The CDR3 bases are TGCGCCAGCAGCTGGAGGGACGGAAACTATGGCTACACCTTC. Amino acids: CASSWRDGNYGYTF.

This clone was seen only a few times. The rearrangement uses TRBV10-3 and TRBJ2-7; 7 bases fit TRBD1. J lost 1 base, V lost 1 base, and 1 base had no gene match. This CDR3 has 14 residues. Germline values: CDR1 ENHRY, CDR2 SYGVKD. The CDR3, as DNA: TGTGCCATCAGTGAGTGGACAGGTTCCTACGAGCAGTACTTC. Translation: CAISEWTGSYEQYF.

By proportion, this clone is medium-sized. The chain employs TRBV9 and TRBJ2-1; D call uncertain. V lost 4 bases, J lost 8 bases, and 19 bases lay in between. Germline values: CDR1 SGDLS, CDR2 YYNGEE. The CDR3 is 15 residues long. CDR3 nucleotide sequence: TGTGCCAGCAGCCCTAGGAGCTCTAGACCCCATGAGCAGTTCTTC. As protein: CASSPRSSRPHEQFF.

For the CDR3, the DNA is TGTGCGACTGCCAGGGCCCTCCAAGAGACCCAGTACTTC. Translated: CATARALQETQYF. This rearrangement joins TRBV6-5 to TRBJ2-5; tentatively, D is TRBD1 (5 bases). The CDR3 is 13 amino acids. The germline CDR1 and CDR2 sequences are MNHEY and SVGAGI.

The chain uses TRBV19 and TRBJ1-4, with 7 bases aligning to TRBD1. The germline V gene encodes CDR1 LNHDA and CDR2 SQIVND (reference sequence). After removal of 5 bases from V and 2 bases from J, the junction contained 2 bases not matched to a gene. The CDR3 has 14 amino acids. The CDR3 bases are TGTGCCAGTAGTCGACAGGGTACTAATGAAAAACTGTTTTTT. Amino acid sequence: CASSRQGTNEKLFF.

This clone turned up a few times. The chain joins TRBV18 to TRBJ1-1, with D hard to call. The length of the CDR3 is 15 residues. Germline assignment: CDR1 KGHSH and CDR2 LQKENI. V dropped 4 bases and J dropped 0 bases, with 12 bases sitting between them. Written as DNA, the CDR3 is TGTGCCAGCTCACGACAAGGAGGCCTGAACACTGAAGCTTTCTTT. The encoded protein is CASSRQGGLNTEAFF. The variable domain in full, with the rest retrieved from reference TRBV18 and TRBJ1-1, is NAGVMQNPRHLVRRRGQEARLRCSPMKGHSHVYWYRQLPEEGLKFMVYLQKENIIDESGMPKERFSAEFPKEGPSILRIQQVVRGDSAAYFCASSRQGGLNTEAFFGQGTRLTVV.

The J gene is TRBJ1-4, the V gene TRBV28, with D hard to call. Germline V CDR1 and CDR2: MDHEN, SYDVKM. The CDR3 consists of 16 residues. V lost 3 bases to trimming and J lost 0 bases, with 11 bases between them. CDR3 amino acids: CASSLPSVTTNEKLFF. DNA for the CDR3: TGTGCCAGCAGTTTGCCTTCCGTCACAACTAATGAAAAACTGTTTTTT.

The chain is built from TRBV7-2 and TRBJ2-7, with 10 positions matching TRBD2. Germline V lookup: CDR1 SGHTA, CDR2 FQGNSA. Trimming cost V 0 bases and J 3 bases; bases outside gene matches: 14. The CDR3 has 19 amino acids. The CDR3 DNA reads TGTGCCAGCAGCTTAGCGCGGGGGTATGCTAGCGGGAGAATCTACGAGCAGTACTTC. It specifies CASSLARGYASGRIYEQYF.

V and J are TRBV28 and TRBJ2-2; D may be TRBD1 (5 bases). The germline CDR1 and CDR2 sequences are MDHEN and SYDVKM. With 5 bases removed from V and 2 bases from J, the gap between germline ends came to 12 bases. The CDR3 has 15 amino acids. Here the CDR3 DNA reads TGTGCCAGCAGTCGCAGACAGACCAACACCGGGGAGCTGTTTTTT. This sequence encodes CASSRRQTNTGELFF.

The chain combines TRBV4-3 with TRBJ2-1, with D possibly called TRBD1 or TRBD2 (5 bases each). This CDR3 spans 18 amino acids. V lost 0 bases, J lost 2 bases, and 17 bases lay in between. The germline V gene encodes CDR1 LGHNA and CDR2 YSLEER. Written as DNA, the CDR3 is TGCGCCAGCAGCCAAGAAGGGGAGATCGGTAATACCTACAATGAGCAGTTCTTC. The encoded protein is CASSQEGEIGNTYNEQFF.

This chain joins TRBV7-2 and TRBJ1-1, with D tentatively TRBD1 (6 bases). The CDR3 sequence is 13 residues long. With 5 bases removed from V and 9 bases from J, the gap between germline ends came to 16 bases. CDR1 is SGHTA and CDR2 is FQGNSA in the germline V gene. The CDR3 DNA sequence: TGTGCCAGCAGCCCCATGGACAGTGGGAAAGCTTTCTTT. It specifies CASSPMDSGKAFF.

The chain employs TRBV18 and TRBJ1-3; D gene unclear. The CDR3 extends over 14 amino acids. V was clipped by 3 bases and J by 4 bases, with 10 bases between them. Looked up from germline, CDR1 is KGHSH and CDR2 is LQKENI. CDR3 sequence reads: CASSPWEGGNTIYF. CDR3 DNA sequence: TGTGCCAGCTCACCTTGGGAAGGAGGAAACACCATATATTTT.

The chain links TRBV6-1 to TRBJ2-2, with 7 bases lining up with TRBD1. The CDR3 runs to 13 residues. V trimming: 4 bases; J trimming: 6 bases; junction bases outside the gene matches: 2. CDR1 is MNHNS, CDR2 SASEGT, per germline. The CDR3 sequence: CASSVQGSGELFF. The CDR3 region has the DNA TGTGCCAGCAGTGTACAGGGGTCCGGGGAGCTGTTTTTT.

This chain connects TRBV29-1 to TRBJ2-4; 9 bases are shared with TRBD2. The CDR3 has 15 amino acids. Per the germline V gene, CDR1 is SQVTM and CDR2 is ANQGSEA. The J segment lost 6 bases and the V segment lost 6 bases, leaving 12 bases of the junction unmatched. As DNA, the CDR3 is TGCAGCGTCTCCCGGGGACTAGCTCCAGGAAACATTCAGTACTTC. Amino acid sequence: CSVSRGLAPGNIQYF.

The chain links TRBV4-3 to TRBJ1-3; maybe TRBD1 (5 bases). CDR1 is LGHNA and CDR2 is YSLEER in the germline V gene. Trimming took 4 bases from V and 0 from J, leaving 7 bases between them. The CDR3 runs to 14 residues. The DNA of the CDR3 is TGCGCCAGCAGCCTAAGGGGCTCTGGAAACACCATATATTTT. Amino acid sequence: CASSLRGSGNTIYF.

This clone came up a few times. The sample has other DNA sequences that encode this CDR3 too. The V call is TRBV30, the J call TRBJ1-4; possible D gene TRBD1, 5 bases. In germline, CDR1 is GTSNPN, CDR2 SVGIG (reference sequence). The V and J ends lost 4 bases and 1 base respectively, with 7 bases between them. CDR3 length equals 13 residues. The CDR3 protein is CAWNRGTNEKLFF. CDR3 nucleotides: TGTGCCTGGAATAGGGGAACTAATGAAAAACTGTTTTTT.

The V call is TRBV4-1, the J call TRBJ2-1; 7 positions agree with TRBD2. The CDR3 loop spans 18 amino acids. After removal of 4 bases from V and 9 bases from J, the junction contained 21 bases not matched to a gene. Germline lookup yields CDR1 MGHRA and CDR2 YSYEKL. CDR3 loop: CASSLLPGTTGGAGEQFF. CDR3 bases: TGCGCCAGCAGCCTCCTACCCGGGACTACCGGGGGAGCAGGTGAGCAGTTCTTC.

The chain employs TRBV5-8 and TRBJ2-5; 12 bases fit TRBD2. The V segment lost 1 base and the J segment 5 bases; nucleotides outside the gene matches: 0. This CDR3 region has 14 residues. Germline values: CDR1 SGHTS, CDR2 YDEGEE. The CDR3 DNA follows: TGTGCCAGCAGCTTGACTAGCGGGGGGGAGACCCAGTACTTC. It codes for CASSLTSGGETQYF.

This rearrangement joins TRBV6-6 to TRBJ2-1, with D perhaps TRBD1 (5 bases). CDR3 length: 14 residues. Germline V gene sequence: CDR1 MNHNY, CDR2 SVGAGI (reference sequence). Trimming cost V 0 bases and J 7 bases, with 10 bases left between them. The chain's CDR3 is CASSYSQGTNEQFF. CDR3 nucleotides: TGTGCCAGCAGTTACTCGCAGGGAACGAATGAGCAGTTCTTC.